This TCR beta chain stems from a study of T cell changes during pregnancy in multiple sclerosis. Libraries were prepared by immunoSEQ multiplex PCR; TCRdb keeps only in-frame clonotypes and omits some of them. The sample consists of around 110,000 clones, roughly nine tenths of them appearing once. Germline-derived CDR1 and CDR2 are MDHEN and SYDVKM. The V and J ends lost 7 bases and 7 bases respectively, with 26 bases between them. The CDR3 totals 17 residues. This specimen was peripheral blood, taken before pregnancy. This chain uses TRBV28 with TRBJ2-1; tentatively, D is TRBD1 (6 bases). The sequence came from a female donor with multiple sclerosis, enrolled in a pregnancy study. CDR3 protein: CASTDATSDGGRNEQFF. The CDR3 coding sequence is TGTGCCAGCACCGATGCAACAAGTGATGGGGGCCGTAATGAGCAGTTCTTC.